This T cell receptor beta chain derives from a study of CD8+CD57+ T cells in acquired aplastic anemia (dated by TCRdb to the late 2010s). The study in broad terms: A mean of about 3.2 ug of DNA, ranging from roughly 0.18 to 30 ug, was extracted from sorted CD4+ and CD8+ cells. CD8+CD57+ expansion was defined as a frequency above the mean frequency observed in healthy subjects.

The full study reports these points: Although twenty-nine CD8+ CDR3 sequences were shared by patients and controls, these sequences appeared highly expressed in patients and within the immunodominant clones of patients. No significant difference in CD8+ Simpson's diversity was found between patients and healthy controls (P=0.060).

Expansion of CD8+CD57+ cells had been shown by flow cytometry in the patients chosen for sequencing. Every patient had a diagnosis of severe acquired aplastic anemia based on International Study of Aplastic Anemia and Agranulocytosis and Camitta criteria. Patients had received no therapy at the time of blood sampling. The study deep-sequenced TCR repertoires of sorted CD4+ and CD8+ blood T cells from severe aplastic anemia patients and healthy subjects. Patients were enrolled in the USA under clinicaltrials.gov protocols 00001620, 01623167, 00001397, 00071045, 00081523 and 00961064. Ficoll-Paque density gradient centrifugation was used to isolate peripheral blood mononuclear cells. Before DNA extraction, CD4+ and CD8+ T cells were sorted by FACS or by magnetic beads. The germline ends are 13 bases apart after V is trimmed by 4 bases and J by 7 bases. The CDR3, from cysteine to phenylalanine, totals 13 residues. CDR3 DNA only is kept here, 39 bases in frame from base 1. CDR1 DFQATT and CDR2 SNEGSKA are derived from the germline V gene (reference sequence).

Genomic DNA served as template for TCR beta VDJ combination and CDR3 sequence profiling. An Illumina HiSeq 2000 was the platform used for TCR repertoire sequencing. Per the authors' processing: Repertoire assessment relied on Simpson's diversity index, CDR3 size and DJ length profiles, and TRBV/TRBJ rearrangement plots. The most abundant DNA sequence in the deep sequencing data was defined as the immunodominant clone. CDR3 amino acid sequences were checked for sharing between subjects and were compared against published repertoires and the VDJdb database. Through fastp at Q25 and MiXCR, TCRdb rebuilt clones from the public reads, retaining in-frame beta chains. Rows with one shared CDR3 protein collapse into an entry with the most common genes and DNA. The V and J calls were not made by the authors but by TCRdb's processing. The sample table shows about 180,000 distinct CDR3 sequences, and around 50% are seen once. Of the sample, 13% is held by the ten largest clones.

With regard to this clonotype: The clone's antigen remains unknown. No base-level quality is on record; no much larger clone is a single base apart.

This sequence originates from a human donor with aplastic anemia. Here the chain combines TRBV20-1 and TRBJ1-4; perhaps TRBD1 is the D gene, with 6 bases matching. The sequenced sample was sorted CD4+, CD8+, or CD8+CD57+ T cells (not recorded which) from PBMCs. The DNA sequence is TGCAGTGCTACCAGGGGAAGGGGTGAAAAACTGTTTTTT. It codes for CSATRGRGEKLFF.